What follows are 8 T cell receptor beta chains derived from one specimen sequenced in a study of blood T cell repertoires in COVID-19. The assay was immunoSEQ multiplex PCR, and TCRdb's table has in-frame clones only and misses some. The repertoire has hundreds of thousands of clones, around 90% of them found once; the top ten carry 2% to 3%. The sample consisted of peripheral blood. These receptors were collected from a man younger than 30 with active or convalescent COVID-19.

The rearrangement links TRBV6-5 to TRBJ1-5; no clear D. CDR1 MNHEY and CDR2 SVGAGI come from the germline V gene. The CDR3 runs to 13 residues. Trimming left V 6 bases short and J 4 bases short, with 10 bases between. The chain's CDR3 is CASRLAANQPQHF. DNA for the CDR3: TGTGCCAGCAGATTGGCGGCGAATCAGCCCCAGCATTTT.

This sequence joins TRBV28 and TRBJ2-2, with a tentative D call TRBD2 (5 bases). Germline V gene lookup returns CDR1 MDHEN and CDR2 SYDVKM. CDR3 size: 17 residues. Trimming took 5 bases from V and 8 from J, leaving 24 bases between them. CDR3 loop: CASSPEGGPGRFGELFF. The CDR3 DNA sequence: TGTGCCAGCAGTCCAGAGGGTGGGCCAGGTCGTTTTGGGGAGCTGTTTTTT.

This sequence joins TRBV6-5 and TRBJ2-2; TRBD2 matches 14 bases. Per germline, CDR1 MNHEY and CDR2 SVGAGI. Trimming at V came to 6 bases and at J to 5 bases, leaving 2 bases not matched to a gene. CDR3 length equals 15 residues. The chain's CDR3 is CASRGLAGETGELFF. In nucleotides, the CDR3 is TGTGCCAGCAGGGGACTAGCGGGAGAAACCGGGGAGCTGTTTTTT.

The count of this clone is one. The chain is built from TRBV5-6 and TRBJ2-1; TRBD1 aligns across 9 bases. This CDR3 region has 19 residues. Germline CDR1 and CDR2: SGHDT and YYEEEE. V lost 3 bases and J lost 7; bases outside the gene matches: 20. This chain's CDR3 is CASSSELVAGQGSWNEQFF. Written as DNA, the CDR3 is TGTGCCAGCAGCTCCGAATTAGTAGCAGGACAGGGGTCGTGGAATGAGCAGTTCTTC.

CDR3 protein: CASSLAPTGGAGGYGYTF. CDR3 nucleotides: TGCGCCAGCAGCTTGGCCCCGACAGGGGGCGCCGGGGGCTATGGCTACACCTTC. V usage is TRBV5-1 and J usage is TRBJ1-2; 10 nucleotides line up with TRBD1. CDR1 and CDR2 (germline): SGHRS, YFSETQ. After removal of 0 bases from V and 4 bases from J, the junction contained 12 bases not matched to a gene. CDR3 size: 18 residues.

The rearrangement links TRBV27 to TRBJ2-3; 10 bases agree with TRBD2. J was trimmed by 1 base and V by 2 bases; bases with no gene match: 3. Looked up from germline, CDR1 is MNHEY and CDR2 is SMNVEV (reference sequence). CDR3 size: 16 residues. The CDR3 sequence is CASSLRTSGGTDTQYF. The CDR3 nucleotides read TGTGCCAGCAGTTTACGGACTAGCGGAGGCACAGATACGCAGTATTTT.

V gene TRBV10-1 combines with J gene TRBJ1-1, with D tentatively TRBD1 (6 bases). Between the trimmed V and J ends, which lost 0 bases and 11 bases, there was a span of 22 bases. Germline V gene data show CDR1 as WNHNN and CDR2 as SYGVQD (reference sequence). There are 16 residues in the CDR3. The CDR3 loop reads CASSESRVGARGGAFF. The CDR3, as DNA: TGCGCCAGCAGTGAGTCGAGGGTGGGGGCGCGAGGTGGGGCTTTCTTT.

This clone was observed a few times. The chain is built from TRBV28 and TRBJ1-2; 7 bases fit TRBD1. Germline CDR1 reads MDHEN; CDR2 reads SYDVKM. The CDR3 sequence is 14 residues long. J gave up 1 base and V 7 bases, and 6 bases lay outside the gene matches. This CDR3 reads CASTLTGLNYGYTF. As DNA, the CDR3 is TGTGCCAGCACTTTGACAGGGCTTAACTATGGCTACACCTTC.